Listed below are T cell receptor beta chains from one sample, sequenced in a study of T cells in Graves' hyperthyroidism and ophthalmopathy. TCRdb recomputed calls from the multiplex PCR reads with MiXCR, one row per CDR3 protein. Of under 700,000 distinct CDR3 sequences listed, around 17% are singletons. Sequencing was carried out using blood. Every receptor here comes from a woman aged 18-30 years with Graves' hyperthyroidism. Each CDR3 is given with its conserved first and last residue. Each record gives: J gene, clone size, V gene, D gene, CDR3 protein, CDR3 DNA. The D gene is left open where the match is weak. Rows give clone size only sometimes, using once, few, many, or a class for an expanded clone.

j_gene: TRBJ2-3
abundance: .
v_gene: TRBV19
d_gene: TRBD1
CDR3aa: CASTPQGTGFTQYF
CDR3nt: TGTGCCAGTACCCCCCAAGGGACAGGGTTTACGCAGTATTTT

j_gene: TRBJ1-1
abundance: many
v_gene: TRBV12-3/TRBV12-4
d_gene: .
CDR3aa: CASSFNGAEAFF
CDR3nt: TGTGCCAGCAGCTTCAACGGGGCTGAAGCTTTCTTT

j_gene: TRBJ2-5
abundance: many
v_gene: TRBV6-1
d_gene: .
CDR3aa: CASRPRGNPEETQYF
CDR3nt: TGTGCCAGCAGACCCCGGGGGAACCCGGAGGAGACCCAGTACTTC

j_gene: TRBJ1-2
abundance: few
v_gene: TRBV15
d_gene: TRBD1
CDR3aa: CATSRYPGGDGYTF
CDR3nt: TGTGCCACCAGCAGATACCCAGGGGGCGATGGCTACACCTTC

j_gene: TRBJ1-2
abundance: .
v_gene: TRBV20-1
d_gene: .
CDR3aa: CSARGRPPLNYGYTF
CDR3nt: TGCAGTGCTAGGGGGCGTCCTCCCCTTAACTATGGCTACACCTTC

j_gene: TRBJ1-1
abundance: many
v_gene: TRBV3-1
d_gene: .
CDR3aa: CASSQAGTGKTEAFF
CDR3nt: TGTGCCAGCAGCCAAGCCGGAACAGGGAAAACTGAAGCTTTCTTT

j_gene: TRBJ2-3
abundance: many
v_gene: TRBV12-3/TRBV12-4
d_gene: TRBD1
CDR3aa: CASMGRPWGQPPTSSTDTQYF
CDR3nt: TGTGCCAGCATGGGGAGACCGTGGGGACAGCCCCCTACATCAAGCACAGATACGCAGTATTTT

j_gene: TRBJ2-7
abundance: many
v_gene: TRBV7-2
d_gene: .
CDR3aa: CASSLYSWRGEQYF
CDR3nt: TGTGCCAGCAGCTTATATAGCTGGAGGGGCGAGCAGTACTTC

j_gene: TRBJ2-5
abundance: .
v_gene: TRBV12-3/TRBV12-4
d_gene: TRBD2
CDR3aa: CASSLSRGGAETQYF
CDR3nt: TGTGCCAGCAGTCTGTCCCGGGGGGGGGCCGAGACCCAGTACTTC

j_gene: TRBJ2-7
abundance: few
v_gene: TRBV7-8
d_gene: TRBD2
CDR3aa: CASSLAASGGAKQYF
CDR3nt: TGTGCCAGCAGCTTAGCGGCTAGCGGGGGGGCCAAGCAGTACTTC

j_gene: TRBJ1-2
abundance: many
v_gene: TRBV12-3/TRBV12-4
d_gene: TRBD1
CDR3aa: CASSSGTGMGYTF
CDR3nt: TGTGCCAGCAGTTCTGGGACAGGGATGGGCTACACCTTC

j_gene: TRBJ2-1
abundance: few
v_gene: TRBV10-2
d_gene: TRBD2
CDR3aa: CASQRLALHNEQFF
CDR3nt: TGCGCCAGCCAGCGACTAGCTTTACACAATGAGCAGTTCTTC

j_gene: TRBJ2-3
abundance: few
v_gene: TRBV11-2
d_gene: TRBD2
CDR3aa: CAGLPLLAGGSDTQYF
CDR3nt: TGTGCCGGTCTCCCCCTCCTAGCGGGGGGGTCGGATACGCAGTATTTT

j_gene: TRBJ1-5
abundance: many
v_gene: TRBV12-3/TRBV12-4
d_gene: .
CDR3aa: CASSLGLSPSNQPQHF
CDR3nt: TGTGCCAGCAGTTTGGGACTTTCCCCTAGCAATCAGCCCCAGCATTTT

j_gene: TRBJ1-2
abundance: few
v_gene: TRBV12-3/TRBV12-4
d_gene: TRBD1
CDR3aa: CASSLNQGGYGYTF
CDR3nt: TGTGCCAGCAGTCTAAATCAGGGGGGCTATGGCTACACCTTC

j_gene: TRBJ2-3
abundance: few
v_gene: TRBV18
d_gene: .
CDR3aa: CASSPYPILSTDTQYF
CDR3nt: TGTGCCAGCTCACCGTACCCAATCCTTAGCACAGATACGCAGTATTTT

j_gene: TRBJ1-3
abundance: many
v_gene: TRBV2
d_gene: .
CDR3aa: CASRTGNTIYF
CDR3nt: TGTGCCAGCAGAACGGGAAACACCATATATTTT

j_gene: TRBJ2-7
abundance: many
v_gene: TRBV28
d_gene: TRBD1
CDR3aa: CASRGQFYEQYF
CDR3nt: TGTGCCAGCAGGGGACAGTTCTACGAGCAGTACTTC

j_gene: TRBJ1-1
abundance: .
v_gene: TRBV12-5
d_gene: TRBD1
CDR3aa: CASGLDRGQTEAFF
CDR3nt: TGTGCTAGTGGCCTCGACAGGGGGCAAACTGAAGCTTTCTTT

j_gene: TRBJ1-5
abundance: many
v_gene: TRBV3-1
d_gene: .
CDR3aa: CASSRSPVVQPQHF
CDR3nt: TGTGCCAGCAGCCGATCCCCAGTGGTCCAGCCCCAGCATTTT

j_gene: TRBJ2-2
abundance: .
v_gene: TRBV5-1
d_gene: TRBD1
CDR3aa: CASSLSGTGYTGELFF
CDR3nt: TGCGCCAGCAGCCTCTCCGGGACAGGGTACACCGGGGAGCTGTTTTTT

j_gene: TRBJ1-1
abundance: many
v_gene: TRBV6-2/TRBV6-3
d_gene: .
CDR3aa: CASSYMNTEAFF
CDR3nt: TGTGCCAGCAGTTACATGAACACTGAAGCTTTCTTT

j_gene: TRBJ2-5
abundance: few
v_gene: TRBV18
d_gene: .
CDR3aa: CASSPFWGEETQYF
CDR3nt: TGTGCCAGCTCACCATTTTGGGGGGAAGAGACCCAGTACTTC

j_gene: TRBJ2-1
abundance: .
v_gene: TRBV5-1
d_gene: .
CDR3aa: CASSARAKIYNEQFF
CDR3nt: TGCGCCAGCAGCGCAAGGGCCAAGATTTACAATGAGCAGTTCTTC

j_gene: TRBJ2-7
abundance: few
v_gene: TRBV5-5
d_gene: .
CDR3aa: CASSFNNFNGQYF
CDR3nt: TGTGCCAGCAGCTTCAATAACTTCAACGGGCAGTACTTC

j_gene: TRBJ2-7
abundance: .
v_gene: TRBV20-1
d_gene: .
CDR3aa: CSASGQDYEQYF
CDR3nt: TGCAGTGCTAGCGGGCAGGACTACGAGCAGTACTTC

j_gene: TRBJ2-7
abundance: many
v_gene: TRBV28
d_gene: TRBD1
CDR3aa: CASSGGTGVYEQYF
CDR3nt: TGTGCCAGCAGCGGCGGGACAGGGGTCTACGAGCAGTACTTC

j_gene: TRBJ2-7
abundance: few
v_gene: TRBV20-1
d_gene: .
CDR3aa: CSADGASGSTYEQYF
CDR3nt: TGCAGTGCTGATGGGGCGAGCGGGTCGACCTACGAGCAGTACTTC

j_gene: TRBJ2-5
abundance: .
v_gene: TRBV6-1
d_gene: .
CDR3aa: CASASEGDKETQYF
CDR3nt: TGTGCCAGCGCCTCGGAGGGGGATAAAGAGACCCAGTACTTC

j_gene: TRBJ2-5
abundance: few
v_gene: TRBV11-2
d_gene: .
CDR3aa: CASSQWTHQETQYF
CDR3nt: TGTGCCAGCAGCCAATGGACACACCAAGAGACCCAGTACTTC

j_gene: TRBJ2-7
abundance: few
v_gene: TRBV30
d_gene: .
CDR3aa: CAWSVKWGEYEQYF
CDR3nt: TGTGCCTGGAGTGTAAAGTGGGGAGAGTACGAGCAGTACTTC

j_gene: TRBJ2-2
abundance: few
v_gene: TRBV5-1
d_gene: .
CDR3aa: CASSLGAQDTGELFF
CDR3nt: TGCGCCAGCAGCTTGGGGGCTCAAGACACCGGGGAGCTGTTTTTT

j_gene: TRBJ2-3
abundance: .
v_gene: TRBV29-1
d_gene: .
CDR3aa: CSVHFINNRGGDTQYF
CDR3nt: TGCAGCGTTCACTTCATAAATAACAGGGGAGGAGATACGCAGTATTTT

j_gene: TRBJ2-7
abundance: many
v_gene: TRBV5-1
d_gene: TRBD1
CDR3aa: CASSLEGTAGLGNYEQYF
CDR3nt: TGCGCCAGCAGCTTGGAGGGGACAGCTGGTCTAGGGAACTACGAGCAGTACTTC

j_gene: TRBJ2-7
abundance: many
v_gene: TRBV20-1
d_gene: .
CDR3aa: CSAARVSYEQYF
CDR3nt: TGCAGTGCTGCGAGAGTATCCTACGAGCAGTACTTC

j_gene: TRBJ1-4
abundance: few
v_gene: TRBV28
d_gene: .
CDR3aa: CASSFWRGTNEKLFF
CDR3nt: TGTGCCAGCAGTTTCTGGAGAGGGACTAATGAAAAACTGTTTTTT

j_gene: TRBJ1-6
abundance: .
v_gene: TRBV27
d_gene: .
CDR3aa: CASSDWNSPLHF
CDR3nt: TGTGCCAGCAGCGACTGGAATTCACCCCTCCACTTT

j_gene: TRBJ1-5
abundance: few
v_gene: TRBV4-1
d_gene: .
CDR3aa: CASSRGFLGNQPQHF
CDR3nt: TGCGCCAGCAGCCGAGGCTTCCTGGGGAATCAGCCCCAGCATTTT

j_gene: TRBJ2-3
abundance: .
v_gene: TRBV9
d_gene: TRBD2
CDR3aa: CASSVSGGRTDTQYF
CDR3nt: TGTGCCAGCAGCGTCTCGGGGGGGCGCACAGATACGCAGTATTTT

j_gene: TRBJ1-1
abundance: few
v_gene: TRBV18
d_gene: TRBD1
CDR3aa: CASSAGGGNTEAFF
CDR3nt: TGTGCCAGCTCGGCAGGAGGGGGCAACACTGAAGCTTTCTTT

j_gene: TRBJ2-5
abundance: few
v_gene: TRBV5-1
d_gene: TRBD1
CDR3aa: CASSWGTGEETQYF
CDR3nt: TGCGCCAGCAGCTGGGGGACAGGGGAAGAGACCCAGTACTTC

j_gene: TRBJ2-1
abundance: .
v_gene: TRBV5-8
d_gene: .
CDR3aa: CASSAGTSSYEQFF
CDR3nt: TGTGCCAGCAGCGCCGGGACATCCTCCTACGAGCAGTTCTTC

j_gene: TRBJ1-3
abundance: .
v_gene: TRBV4-3
d_gene: .
CDR3aa: CASSQELAAGNTIYF
CDR3nt: TGCGCCAGCAGCCAAGAGCTAGCAGCTGGAAACACCATATATTTT

j_gene: TRBJ2-5
abundance: many
v_gene: TRBV6-1
d_gene: TRBD1
CDR3aa: CASTPTGTGEETQYF
CDR3nt: TGTGCCAGCACCCCAACCGGGACAGGGGAAGAGACCCAGTACTTC

j_gene: TRBJ2-5
abundance: many
v_gene: TRBV7-2
d_gene: TRBD2
CDR3aa: CASSSMRTSGQETQYF
CDR3nt: TGTGCCAGCAGCTCTATGAGGACTAGCGGACAAGAGACCCAGTACTTC

j_gene: TRBJ2-5
abundance: .
v_gene: TRBV29-1
d_gene: .
CDR3aa: CSVPTEPSGGETQYF
CDR3nt: TGCAGCGTTCCGACTGAGCCTTCTGGGGGAGAGACCCAGTACTTC

j_gene: TRBJ2-5
abundance: many
v_gene: TRBV2
d_gene: .
CDR3aa: CASRSTGRETQYF
CDR3nt: TGTGCCAGCCGCAGTACGGGTAGGGAGACCCAGTACTTC

j_gene: TRBJ2-6
abundance: few
v_gene: TRBV29-1
d_gene: .
CDR3aa: CSVDPGTGANVLTF
CDR3nt: TGCAGCGTTGATCCGGGTACAGGGGCCAACGTCCTGACTTTC

j_gene: TRBJ1-5
abundance: few
v_gene: TRBV20-1
d_gene: TRBD1
CDR3aa: CSAGGTGWNQPQHF
CDR3nt: TGCAGTGCTGGTGGGACAGGCTGGAATCAGCCCCAGCATTTT

j_gene: TRBJ1-4
abundance: many
v_gene: TRBV20-1
d_gene: TRBD1
CDR3aa: CSARTGGQGEKLFF
CDR3nt: TGCAGTGCTAGGACAGGGGGCCAGGGTGAAAAACTGTTTTTT